The sequence of this T cell receptor beta chain was determined in a study of blood T cell repertoires in COVID-19. Assay: immunoSEQ multiplex PCR; the TCRdb copy retains only in-frame clones and omits some. The sample carries 150,000 to 200,000 clones, approximately 79% recorded once. This sequence originates from an elderly woman with acute or convalescent COVID-19. Specimen: peripheral blood.

DNA for the CDR3: TGTGCCAGCAGTGTGCCCATGGGGGGGGTGAACACTGAAGCTTTCTTT. Protein product: CASSVPMGGVNTEAFF. The chain joins TRBV28 to TRBJ1-1; D is possibly TRBD1 (5 bases). Trimming took 5 bases from V and 0 from J, leaving 16 bases between them. The V gene's germline CDR1 is MDHEN and CDR2 SYDVKM. The CDR3 is made up of 16 amino acids.